The rows below give T cell receptor beta chains drawn from one sample of a study of cytomegalovirus exposure and HLA in healthy donors. Method: immunoSEQ multiplex PCR; TCRdb's copy keeps in-frame clones and lacks some. The sample yields about 90,000 clones, over 60% seen once. The sequenced sample consisted of PBMCs. The receptors shown here come from a woman aged 40 to 50 in good health and CMV-seropositive. CDR3s include the opening cysteine and the closing phenylalanine or tryptophan. The order of the fields is clone size, D gene, J gene, V gene, CDR3 DNA, CDR3 protein. A D gene is named only where the DNA matches it firmly. Size is omitted from some rows. Given values are once, few, many or a class for expanded clones.

abundance: .; d_gene: .; j_gene: TRBJ2-7; v_gene: TRBV12-5; CDR3nt: TGTGCTAGTGGTTTGGTACTCGGGTCAACGGCCTACGAGCAGTACTTC; CDR3aa: CASGLVLGSTAYEQYF
abundance: .; d_gene: TRBD1; j_gene: TRBJ1-2; v_gene: TRBV19; CDR3nt: TGTGCCAGTAGTATCAGGGGGCGCTTGGACTATGGCTACACCTTC; CDR3aa: CASSIRGRLDYGYTF
abundance: .; d_gene: .; j_gene: TRBJ1-4; v_gene: TRBV15; CDR3nt: TGTGCCACCAGCAGAGTCGGCGGACACTCGTCTGCAACTAATGAAAAACTGTTTTTT; CDR3aa: CATSRVGGHSSATNEKLFF
abundance: .; d_gene: .; j_gene: TRBJ2-5; v_gene: TRBV11-1; CDR3nt: TGTGCCAGCAGGGATCCCCTAGCACAAGAGACCCAGTACTTC; CDR3aa: CASRDPLAQETQYF
abundance: .; d_gene: .; j_gene: TRBJ1-1; v_gene: TRBV5-4; CDR3nt: TGTGCCAGCAGCCCCGGTGGTCAGGGAACTGAAGCTTTCTTT; CDR3aa: CASSPGGQGTEAFF
abundance: few; d_gene: .; j_gene: TRBJ1-1; v_gene: TRBV10-2; CDR3nt: TGCGCCAGCAGTGGCCCGGACTTGAACACTGAAGCTTTCTTT; CDR3aa: CASSGPDLNTEAFF
abundance: few; d_gene: .; j_gene: TRBJ2-1; v_gene: TRBV15; CDR3nt: TGTGCCACCAGCAGAGCTGGGGCCCTCTCCTACAATGAGCAGTTCTTC; CDR3aa: CATSRAGALSYNEQFF
abundance: .; d_gene: .; j_gene: TRBJ1-5; v_gene: TRBV19; CDR3nt: TGTGCCAGTACGAGACTTCCCGATCAGCCCCAGCATTTT; CDR3aa: CASTRLPDQPQHF
abundance: .; d_gene: .; j_gene: TRBJ2-3; v_gene: TRBV7-2; CDR3nt: TGTGCCAGCAGGTCGGACCTAGCTACAGATACGCAGTATTTT; CDR3aa: CASRSDLATDTQYF
abundance: once; d_gene: TRBD2; j_gene: TRBJ2-5; v_gene: TRBV5-6; CDR3nt: TGTGCCAGCAGCGTCCGACTAGCGGGAGGAGAGACCCAGTACTTC; CDR3aa: CASSVRLAGGETQYF
abundance: few; d_gene: .; j_gene: TRBJ1-1; v_gene: TRBV30; CDR3nt: TGTGCCTGGAGTGTAGGAGACCAAACTGAAGCTTTCTTT; CDR3aa: CAWSVGDQTEAFF
abundance: .; d_gene: .; j_gene: TRBJ1-5; v_gene: TRBV7-2; CDR3nt: TGTGCCAGCAGCTCTTTTAATCAGCCCCAGCATTTT; CDR3aa: CASSSFNQPQHF
abundance: .; d_gene: TRBD2; j_gene: TRBJ2-2; v_gene: TRBV5-1; CDR3nt: TGCGCCAGCAGCACAGCAAGGACTAGCGGGGCCGGGGAGCTGTTTTTT; CDR3aa: CASSTARTSGAGELFF
abundance: .; d_gene: .; j_gene: TRBJ2-5; v_gene: TRBV7-9; CDR3nt: TGTGCCAGCAGCTTAGTTGACAAACCATACCAAGAGACCCAGTACTTC; CDR3aa: CASSLVDKPYQETQYF
abundance: .; d_gene: .; j_gene: TRBJ2-7; v_gene: TRBV5-1; CDR3nt: TGCGCCAGCAGCTTGATTCCGGGAGTGGGCGAGCAGTACTTC; CDR3aa: CASSLIPGVGEQYF
abundance: .; d_gene: .; j_gene: TRBJ1-2; v_gene: TRBV5-4; CDR3nt: TGTGCCAGCAGCCTACGGTTGGATAGCGGCTACACCTTC; CDR3aa: CASSLRLDSGYTF
abundance: .; d_gene: TRBD1; j_gene: TRBJ1-6; v_gene: TRBV4-3; CDR3nt: TGCGCCAGCAGCCAATGGACAGGGAATTCACCCCTCCACTTT; CDR3aa: CASSQWTGNSPLHF
abundance: few; d_gene: TRBD2; j_gene: TRBJ2-7; v_gene: TRBV14; CDR3nt: TGTGCCAGCAGCCAACTCCCGGGGGGAGAGCAGTACTTC; CDR3aa: CASSQLPGGEQYF
abundance: .; d_gene: TRBD1; j_gene: TRBJ2-7; v_gene: TRBV6-1; CDR3nt: TGTGCCAGCAGTGAAGCAGGGACAGCCACCTACGAGCAGTACTTC; CDR3aa: CASSEAGTATYEQYF
abundance: few; d_gene: .; j_gene: TRBJ1-4; v_gene: TRBV6-5; CDR3nt: TGTGCCAGCAGTTACTCGAACACCAATAATGAAAAACTGTTTTTT; CDR3aa: CASSYSNTNNEKLFF
abundance: .; d_gene: .; j_gene: TRBJ2-5; v_gene: TRBV7-7; CDR3nt: TGTGCTAGCAGCTTAGGTTTGGGCCAGGGATTCGAGACCCAGTACTTC; CDR3aa: CASSLGLGQGFETQYF
abundance: .; d_gene: TRBD1; j_gene: TRBJ2-7; v_gene: TRBV28; CDR3nt: TGTGCCAGCAGTCCATGGACAGGGGAGTCCTACGAGCAGTACTTC; CDR3aa: CASSPWTGESYEQYF
abundance: once; d_gene: .; j_gene: TRBJ1-2; v_gene: TRBV10-3; CDR3nt: TGTGCCATCAGTGACGGGCAGGGCTATGGCTACACCTTC; CDR3aa: CAISDGQGYGYTF
abundance: .; d_gene: .; j_gene: TRBJ2-5; v_gene: TRBV28; CDR3nt: TGTGCCAGCAGTGGACAGAGGGAGACCCAGTACTTC; CDR3aa: CASSGQRETQYF
abundance: .; d_gene: .; j_gene: TRBJ2-1; v_gene: TRBV29-1; CDR3nt: TGCAGCGTTGTAGGGAGGAGGGGAGCCTACAATGAGCAGTTCTTC; CDR3aa: CSVVGRRGAYNEQFF
abundance: .; d_gene: TRBD1; j_gene: TRBJ2-6; v_gene: TRBV10-3; CDR3nt: TGTGCCATCACGGACAGGGGACACTCTGGGGCCAACGTCCTGACTTTC; CDR3aa: CAITDRGHSGANVLTF
abundance: .; d_gene: .; j_gene: TRBJ2-7; v_gene: TRBV7-2; CDR3nt: TGTGCCAGCAGCTTAGGTGAGGGCCGGCAGTACTTC; CDR3aa: CASSLGEGRQYF
abundance: few; d_gene: .; j_gene: TRBJ1-1; v_gene: TRBV14; CDR3nt: TGTGCCAGCAGCCAAGTCCGGGGGAACACTGAAGCTTTCTTT; CDR3aa: CASSQVRGNTEAFF
abundance: .; d_gene: TRBD1; j_gene: TRBJ2-7; v_gene: TRBV5-6; CDR3nt: TGTGCCAGCAGCTTGTTGGGACAGATGGACTACGAGCAGTACTTC; CDR3aa: CASSLLGQMDYEQYF
abundance: few; d_gene: .; j_gene: TRBJ2-1; v_gene: TRBV28; CDR3nt: TGTGCCAGCAGCCCTCTAGAGATTGAGCAGTTCTTC; CDR3aa: CASSPLEIEQFF
abundance: once; d_gene: TRBD1; j_gene: TRBJ2-5; v_gene: TRBV4-3; CDR3nt: TGCGCCAGCAGCCAAGACAGGGGACAGCAAGAGACCCAGTACTTC; CDR3aa: CASSQDRGQQETQYF
abundance: .; d_gene: TRBD1; j_gene: TRBJ2-3; v_gene: TRBV4-3; CDR3nt: TGCGCCAGCAGCCAAGCATATAGGGGGCTGGAAGATACGCAGTATTTT; CDR3aa: CASSQAYRGLEDTQYF
abundance: .; d_gene: TRBD1; j_gene: TRBJ2-7; v_gene: TRBV10-1; CDR3nt: TGCGCCAGTCGGGACAGGGCAACATCCTACGAGCAGTACTTC; CDR3aa: CASRDRATSYEQYF
abundance: .; d_gene: .; j_gene: TRBJ2-7; v_gene: TRBV28; CDR3nt: TGTGCCAGCAGTAGCCCCCAGGGTTCCTACGAGCAGTACTTC; CDR3aa: CASSSPQGSYEQYF
abundance: .; d_gene: TRBD2; j_gene: TRBJ2-3; v_gene: TRBV5-6; CDR3nt: TGTGCCAGCAGCTTCTATGGGACTAGCGGGACCACTAGCACAGATACGCAGTATTTT; CDR3aa: CASSFYGTSGTTSTDTQYF
abundance: .; d_gene: .; j_gene: TRBJ2-1; v_gene: TRBV28; CDR3nt: TGTGCCAGCAGTTTAGGGCAGGAGCAGTTCTTC; CDR3aa: CASSLGQEQFF
abundance: .; d_gene: .; j_gene: TRBJ1-5; v_gene: TRBV6-1; CDR3nt: TGTGCCAGCAATGCGGGGGATAGCAATCAGCCCCAGCATTTT; CDR3aa: CASNAGDSNQPQHF
abundance: .; d_gene: .; j_gene: TRBJ2-7; v_gene: TRBV25-1; CDR3nt: TGTGCCAGCAGTGACGCGGGCCGTTTTTGGTCCTACGAGCAGTACTTC; CDR3aa: CASSDAGRFWSYEQYF
abundance: .; d_gene: TRBD2; j_gene: TRBJ2-1; v_gene: TRBV29-1; CDR3nt: TGCAGCGTTGAAGCCGGGACTAGCGCTTTGAATGAGCAGTTCTTC; CDR3aa: CSVEAGTSALNEQFF
abundance: .; d_gene: .; j_gene: TRBJ2-7; v_gene: TRBV7-9; CDR3nt: TGTGCCAGCAGCTCGTTAGGGGGGACAGCTCCCTCCTACGAGCAGTACTTC; CDR3aa: CASSSLGGTAPSYEQYF
abundance: .; d_gene: .; j_gene: TRBJ2-2; v_gene: TRBV6-7; CDR3nt: TGTGCCAGCAGTGAGACCCGGGTCCAAGGAGAGGGAGCTGTTTTT; CDR3aa: CASSETRVQGEGAVF